This T cell receptor beta chain was documented in a study of response to subunit inactivated influenza vaccine. Overall study findings and caveats: It was the authors' suggestion that each seasonal influenza vaccination recruits few new T cells.

A single record per CDR3 protein comes from TCRdb applying MiXCR to the RT-PCR reads. The sample includes roughly 700,000 distinct CDR3 sequences, 15% to 19% of them seen just once. Germline lookup yields CDR1 SGHTA and CDR2 FQGNSA. This CDR3 has 16 amino acids. V lost 4 bases to trimming and J lost 3 bases; unmatched junction nucleotides: 5. This clonotype occurred a few times. Its antigen remains unidentified. The rearrangement links TRBV7-2 to TRBJ2-3; 12 bases are a match to TRBD2. Here the sequenced sample was PBMCs from blood, taken 11 to 12 days after vaccination. The sequence derives from a man aged 45-65 years who received an inactivated influenza vaccine. The CDR3 DNA reads TGTGCCAGCAGCTCTAGCGGGAGGGCCAGGACAGATACGCAGTATTTT. As protein: CASSSSGRARTDTQYF.